This T cell receptor beta chain was documented in a study of blood T cell repertoires in COVID-19. Study-wide context: Samples of COVID-19 (acute and convalescent) were obtained from the United States, Italy and Spain.

The protocol was immunoSEQ multiplex PCR, while the TCRdb copy is restricted to in-frame clones and leaves out a portion. The data hold approximately 240,000 clones, with 84% observed a single time. The CDR3 has 13 residues. Trimming removed 4 bases at V and 2 bases at J, with 12 bases between. Germline-derived CDR1 and CDR2 are GTSNPN and SVGIG (reference sequence). The sequence came from a woman aged 60-75 years who had recovered from COVID-19. V and J are TRBV30 and TRBJ2-7; tentative D call: TRBD1 (6 bases). The sequenced material came from peripheral blood. Written as DNA, the CDR3 is TGTGCCTGGAAACAAAGGGACACCTACGAGCAGTACTTC. Translation: CAWKQRDTYEQYF.